The entry that follows covers one T cell receptor (beta chain) sequence. What it recognizes is unknown. These data belong to a study of Tregs in tolerant kidney transplant recipients. Findings of the study overall: Some patients' samples used different primers over time, so nucleotide sequences weren't comparable.

TCRdb's copy holds only in-frame clones and misses some; the assay was immunoSEQ multiplex PCR. The sample has under 80,000 clones, 80% to 90% seen once. The sequenced sample was Tregs from blood, obtained before the transplant. The sequence derives from a human donor who received a combined kidney and bone marrow transplant.

The DNA for the CDR3 is TGTGCCAGCAGTGGGAGACAGAGCTTGGTGGAAAAACTGTTTTTT. It is translated as CASSGRQSLVEKLFF. The rearrangement uses TRBV2 and TRBJ1-4; the D gene is possibly TRBD1 (5 bases). Per germline, CDR1 SNHLY and CDR2 FYNNEI. The CDR3 sequence is 15 residues long. Trimming removed 4 bases from V and 8 bases from J, with 17 bases in between.